These 7 T cell receptor beta chains share one sample of origin, sequenced in a study of T cells in Graves' hyperthyroidism and ophthalmopathy. The TCR beta CDR3 regions underwent amplification using RNA transcripts as the source. The TCR CDR3 first-round RT-PCR relied on the HTBI primer set. MiXCR, applied by TCRdb to the multiplex PCR reads, yields one record per CDR3 protein. The repertoire includes hundreds of thousands of distinct CDR3 sequences, around 13% of them detected once, and more than 4.5% sits in the top ten. The source material was blood. These receptors all come from a woman between 25 and 40 years old with Graves' hyperthyroidism that later progressed to Graves' ophthalmopathy.

This clonotype has a handful of counts. The chain uses TRBV5-1 and TRBJ2-5; 9 nucleotides agree with TRBD1. CDR1 SGHRS and CDR2 YFSETQ come from the germline V gene. V lost 0 bases and J lost 5; bases outside the gene matches: 5. This CDR3 comprises 15 residues. DNA for the CDR3: TGCGCCAGCAGCTTGGCACAGGGGGCGCACGAGACCCAGTACTTC. Its translation: CASSLAQGAHETQYF.

In the case of this clonotype: Since a much larger clone is just one base distant, this may be a read error. The conserved closing phenylalanine or tryptophan is absent in this CDR3, likely reflecting a read error. V gene TRBV4-2 combines with J gene TRBJ2-1, with D uncertain. Looked up from germline, CDR1 is LGHNA and CDR2 is YNFKEQ. Trimming removed 0 bases at V and 2 bases at J, with 11 bases between. This CDR3 is 16 amino acids long. CDR3 amino acids: CASSQENDYTYNEQFS. Written as DNA, the CDR3 is TGTGCCAGCAGCCAAGAAAATGATTATACCTACAATGAGCAGTTCTCC.

The sample holds many counts of this clonotype. The chain employs TRBV6-2 or TRBV6-3 and TRBJ2-2; D not certain. CDR1 is MNHEY and CDR2 is SVGEGT in the germline V gene. The CDR3 contains 14 residues. The V and J ends lost 2 bases and 5 bases respectively, with 9 bases between them. In DNA form, the CDR3 reads TGTGCCAGCAGTTACGGTCTTAGGACCGGGGAGCTGTTTTTT. Translation: CASSYGLRTGELFF.

This clonotype has a count of ten or more. The chain is built from TRBV7-9 and TRBJ2-7; a weak D match, TRBD1 (7 bases). With 5 bases removed from V and 3 bases from J, the gap between germline ends came to 14 bases. In germline, CDR1 is SEHNR, CDR2 FQNEAQ (reference sequence). The CDR3 is 14 amino acids. The CDR3: CASSAGWDSYEQYF. The CDR3 nucleotides are TGTGCCAGCAGCGCGGGGTGGGACAGCTACGAGCAGTACTTC.

This clonotype has ten or more counts. The chain employs TRBV6-1 and TRBJ1-6, with 8 bases that match TRBD1. The CDR3 covers 15 residues. Trimming removed 5 bases from V and 5 bases from J; junction bases left unmatched: 5. Germline-derived CDR1 and CDR2 are MNHNS and SASEGT. CDR3 nucleotides: TGTGCCAGCAGTCATGGACAGGGACATAATTCACCCCTCCACTTT. Encoded protein: CASSHGQGHNSPLHF.

This clonotype was seen repeatedly, ten times or more. This chain uses TRBV29-1 with TRBJ2-7; D remains unclear. Trimming cost V 5 bases and J 2 bases, with 7 bases left between them. The CDR3 runs 11 residues. CDR1 SQVTM and CDR2 ANQGSEA come from the germline V gene. In nucleotides, the CDR3 is TGCAGCGTTTTAAGGGCCTACGAGCAGTACTTC. This codes for CSVLRAYEQYF.

This clonotype was seen many times. This sequence joins TRBV6-5 and TRBJ1-1, with TRBD1 matching over 10 bases. The CDR3 totals 16 residues. CDR1 is MNHEY, CDR2 SVGAGI, per germline. The J segment lost 13 bases and the V segment lost 2 bases, leaving 16 bases of the junction unmatched. The CDR3 protein is CASSYSTGTGVQLYFF. DNA for the CDR3: TGTGCCAGCAGTTACAGCACAGGGACAGGGGTACAGTTGTATTTCTTT.